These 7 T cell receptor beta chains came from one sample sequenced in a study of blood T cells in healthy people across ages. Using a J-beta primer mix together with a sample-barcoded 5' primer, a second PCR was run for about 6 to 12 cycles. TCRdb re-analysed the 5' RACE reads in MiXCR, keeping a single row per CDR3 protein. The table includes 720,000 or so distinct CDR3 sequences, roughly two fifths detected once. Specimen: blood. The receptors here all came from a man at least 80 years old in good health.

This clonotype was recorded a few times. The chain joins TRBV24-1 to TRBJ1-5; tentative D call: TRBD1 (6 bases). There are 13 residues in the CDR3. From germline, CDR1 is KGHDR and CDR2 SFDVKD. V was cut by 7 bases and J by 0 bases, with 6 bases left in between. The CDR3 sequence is CATRDSSNQPQHF. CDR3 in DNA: TGTGCCACCAGGGACAGTAGCAATCAGCCCCAGCATTTT.

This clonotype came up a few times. The CDR3 DNA reads TGCAGTGCTAGAGATATGGCCGGGGGGGTTCGTCAGCCCCAGCATTTT. It translates to CSARDMAGGVRQPQHF. This sequence joins TRBV20-1 and TRBJ1-5; a possible D gene is TRBD1 (5 bases). Germline loops: CDR1 DFQATT, CDR2 SNEGSKA (reference sequence). The CDR3 runs 16 residues. The V end was cut by 0 bases, the J end by 6 bases, with 18 bases between.

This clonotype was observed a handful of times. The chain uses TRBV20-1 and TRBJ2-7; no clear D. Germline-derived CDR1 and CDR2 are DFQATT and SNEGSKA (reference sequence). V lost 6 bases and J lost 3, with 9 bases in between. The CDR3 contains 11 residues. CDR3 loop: CSAPTFYEQYF. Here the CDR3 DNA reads TGCAGTGCCCCCACTTTCTACGAGCAGTACTTC.

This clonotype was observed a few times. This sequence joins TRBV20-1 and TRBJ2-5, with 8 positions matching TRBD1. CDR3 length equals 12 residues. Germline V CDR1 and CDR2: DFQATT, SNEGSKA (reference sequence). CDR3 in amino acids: CSMVTGVREQYF. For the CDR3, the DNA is TGCTCCATGGTGACAGGGGTGAGAGAGCAGTACTTC.

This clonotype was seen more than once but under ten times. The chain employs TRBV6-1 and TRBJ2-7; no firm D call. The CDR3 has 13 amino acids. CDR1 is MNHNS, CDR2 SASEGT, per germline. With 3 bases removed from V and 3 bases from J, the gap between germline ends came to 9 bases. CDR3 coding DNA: TGTGCCAGCAGTGAGACACTAAACTACGAGCAGTACTTC. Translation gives CASSETLNYEQYF.

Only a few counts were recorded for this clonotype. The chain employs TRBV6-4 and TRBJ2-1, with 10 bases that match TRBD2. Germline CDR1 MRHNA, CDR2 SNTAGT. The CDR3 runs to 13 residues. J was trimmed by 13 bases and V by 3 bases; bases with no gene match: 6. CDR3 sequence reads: CASSETSGVVQFF. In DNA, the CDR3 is TGTGCCAGCAGTGAAACTAGCGGGGTAGTACAGTTCTTC.

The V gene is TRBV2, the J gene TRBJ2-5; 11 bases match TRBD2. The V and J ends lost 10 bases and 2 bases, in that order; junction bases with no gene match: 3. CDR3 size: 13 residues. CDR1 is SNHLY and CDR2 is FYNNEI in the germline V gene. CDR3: CAIGTSGQETQYF. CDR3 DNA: TGTGCCATCGGGACTAGCGGACAAGAGACCCAGTACTTC.